This T cell receptor beta chain originates from a study of shared clonotypes between healthy human individuals. In the study overall: Sampling drew on donors who were two women and a few men aged 18 to 49. Every donor yielded three CD4 naive, three CD4 memory, two CD8 naive and one CD8 memory plate.

Genomic DNA belonging to each subset was distributed in equal measure over several immunoSEQ plates. The data were produced by immunoSEQ multiplex PCR, yet TCRdb's version contains in-frame clones alone and is incomplete. The profile shows over 2 million clones, 80% to 95% of them singletons. The CDR3 loop spans 18 amino acids. CDR1 is SGHDN, CDR2 FVKESK, per germline. With 4 bases clipped from V and 7 bases from J, the junction kept 15 bases outside the gene matches. Sequences were obtained from naive CD4+ T cells from PBMCs. Subset given: CD45RA+ positively selected. The rearrangement uses TRBV14 and TRBJ2-1; 11 bases agree with TRBD1. This receptor was obtained from a young man in good health. Some clones in this sample may be carry-over from other donors' samples. In DNA, the CDR3 is TGTGCCAGCAGCCGATCACCTTGGGCCGGGACAGGGGGTAATGAGCAGTTCTTC. Its translation is CASSRSPWAGTGGNEQFF.